What follows are 2 T cell receptor beta chains derived from one specimen sequenced in a study of blood T cell repertoires in COVID-19 (dated by TCRdb to about 2020). The library was obtained by the immunoSEQ multiplex PCR assay. TCRdb retrieved this table from immuneACCESS and kept in-frame rearrangements only. Not all clones are present; in checked studies, unresolved V genes account for under half, and no reason is known for the remainder. This sample comprises 210,000 or so clones, almost 85% of them detected only once. The top ten clonotypes cover over 9.5% of the sample. Material for sequencing was peripheral blood. These receptors were taken from a woman between 35 and 50 years old with acute or convalescent COVID-19.

The chain couples TRBV10-3 to TRBJ2-3; TRBD2 matches at 9 bases. Germline V lookup: CDR1 ENHRY, CDR2 SYGVKD. Trimming removed 11 bases from V and 5 bases from J; junction bases left unmatched: 14. CDR3 length: 15 amino acids. The CDR3 sequence: CAAARAGGLGDTQYF. The CDR3 DNA sequence: TGTGCCGCCGCAAGGGCGGGGGGGCTAGGAGATACGCAGTATTTT.

The chain couples TRBV27 to TRBJ2-7, with D perhaps TRBD1 (6 bases). The CDR3 extends over 14 amino acids. Trimming stripped 5 bases from V and 0 bases from J, with 11 bases between. In germline, CDR1 is MNHEY, CDR2 SMNVEV (reference sequence). The CDR3 nucleotides read TGTGCCAGCAGTCCACGGGACACCTCCTACGAGCAGTACTTC. As protein: CASSPRDTSYEQYF.